This is a list of T cell receptor beta chains from one sample in a study of T cells after yellow fever vaccination. TCRdb re-called the 5' RACE reads through MiXCR, storing one row per CDR3 protein. The sample shows approximately 610,000 distinct CDR3 sequences, around 17% of them seen only once. Sequencing was performed on PBMCs, taken 4 to 5 days after the first yellow fever vaccination. These receptors were collected from a man aged 18 to 35 who received the YFV17D yellow fever vaccine. The CDR3 runs from the conserved cysteine through the conserved F or W. Each record gives: CDR3 DNA, CDR3 protein, clone size, V gene, D gene, J gene. D genes are given only for firm matches. The listing skips clone size in some rows; elsewhere it reads once, few, many or a size class.

CDR3nt: TGCGCCAGCAGCTTGTTGACAGGGCAGGAAAAACTGTTTTTT; CDR3aa: CASSLLTGQEKLFF; abundance: few; v_gene: TRBV5-1; d_gene: TRBD1; j_gene: TRBJ1-4
CDR3nt: TGTGCCAGCAGCTTAGAGGGTGCCGGGACGCAGTATTTT; CDR3aa: CASSLEGAGTQYF; abundance: many; v_gene: TRBV7-9; d_gene: NA; j_gene: TRBJ2-3
CDR3nt: TGTGCCAGCAGTTTATCCCCAGGGGGAGATACGCAGTATTTT; CDR3aa: CASSLSPGGDTQYF; abundance: NA; v_gene: TRBV27; d_gene: TRBD1; j_gene: TRBJ2-3
CDR3nt: TGTGCCAGCAGACAGCGCCTCAAAGGACAGGGTAATTCACCCCTCCACTTT; CDR3aa: CASRQRLKGQGNSPLHF; abundance: many; v_gene: TRBV4-2; d_gene: TRBD1; j_gene: TRBJ1-6
CDR3nt: TGTGCCAGCAGCTTAGCCCGAGACAGATACACAGATACGCAGTATTTT; CDR3aa: CASSLARDRYTDTQYF; abundance: many; v_gene: TRBV7-2; d_gene: NA; j_gene: TRBJ2-3
CDR3nt: TGTGCCAGCAGTTACAGGAGGACAAACTCTGGAAACACCATATATTTT; CDR3aa: CASSYRRTNSGNTIYF; abundance: NA; v_gene: TRBV6-5; d_gene: NA; j_gene: TRBJ1-3
CDR3nt: TGTGCCACCAACAGGGGAGAAGGAACTGAAGCTTTCTTT; CDR3aa: CATNRGEGTEAFF; abundance: NA; v_gene: TRBV10-3; d_gene: TRBD1; j_gene: TRBJ1-1
CDR3nt: TGTGCCAGCAGCTTAGATGGTGTCAGCAATGAGCAGTTCTTC; CDR3aa: CASSLDGVSNEQFF; abundance: few; v_gene: TRBV11-2; d_gene: NA; j_gene: TRBJ2-1
CDR3nt: TGTGCCAGCAGTTTATGGGGGAGCTCCTACAATGAGCAGTTCTTC; CDR3aa: CASSLWGSSYNEQFF; abundance: NA; v_gene: TRBV27; d_gene: NA; j_gene: TRBJ2-1
CDR3nt: TGTGCCAGCAGCCGGCTCTTCGTTGTGAATGATACGCAGTATTTT; CDR3aa: CASSRLFVVNDTQYF; abundance: few; v_gene: TRBV7-3; d_gene: NA; j_gene: TRBJ2-3
CDR3nt: TGTGCCAGCAGCACACAGGGAGCTTCAGATACGCAGTATTTT; CDR3aa: CASSTQGASDTQYF; abundance: few; v_gene: TRBV2; d_gene: NA; j_gene: TRBJ2-3
CDR3nt: TGTGCCACCAGTGACCCTCGGGGGCGGCATGAGCAGTTCTTC; CDR3aa: CATSDPRGRHEQFF; abundance: NA; v_gene: TRBV24-1; d_gene: NA; j_gene: TRBJ2-1
CDR3nt: TGTGCCAGCAGCCCGGGGGGCCGCAACTATGGCTACACCTTC; CDR3aa: CASSPGGRNYGYTF; abundance: NA; v_gene: TRBV28; d_gene: NA; j_gene: TRBJ1-2
CDR3nt: TGTGCCAGCAGCACCTCCGGGACTAGCGTTTACACCGGGGAGCTGTTTTTT; CDR3aa: CASSTSGTSVYTGELFF; abundance: many; v_gene: TRBV7-3; d_gene: TRBD2; j_gene: TRBJ2-2
CDR3nt: TGTGCCAGCAAAAGACAGATGAACACTGAAGCTTTCTTT; CDR3aa: CASKRQMNTEAFF; abundance: NA; v_gene: TRBV7-3; d_gene: NA; j_gene: TRBJ1-1
CDR3nt: TGTGCCAGCAGTTACCATCGGGCATCCTATGGCTACACCTTC; CDR3aa: CASSYHRASYGYTF; abundance: few; v_gene: TRBV6-5; d_gene: NA; j_gene: TRBJ1-2
CDR3nt: TGTGCCAGCAGCCAAGAACGGGGGCTCCAAGAGACCCAGTACTTC; CDR3aa: CASSQERGLQETQYF; abundance: NA; v_gene: TRBV4-2; d_gene: NA; j_gene: TRBJ2-5
CDR3nt: TGCGCCAGCAGCTTATCAGGGACAAATACGCAGTATTTT; CDR3aa: CASSLSGTNTQYF; abundance: NA; v_gene: TRBV5-1; d_gene: NA; j_gene: TRBJ2-3
CDR3nt: TGTGCCAGCAGGTTTCCGACAGGGGGTTCCTATGGCTACACCTTC; CDR3aa: CASRFPTGGSYGYTF; abundance: NA; v_gene: TRBV6-1; d_gene: TRBD1; j_gene: TRBJ1-2
CDR3nt: TGCGCCAGCAGCCCCACTGGGGGAATGAACACTGAAGCTTTCTTT; CDR3aa: CASSPTGGMNTEAFF; abundance: few; v_gene: TRBV4-1; d_gene: NA; j_gene: TRBJ1-1
CDR3nt: TGTGCCTGGAGAAGGAGACAAGAGACCCAGTACTTC; CDR3aa: CAWRRRQETQYF; abundance: few; v_gene: TRBV30; d_gene: NA; j_gene: TRBJ2-5
CDR3nt: TGTGCCAGCAGTTACTCGACGGGGATAAAGGCACCCCTCCACTTT; CDR3aa: CASSYSTGIKAPLHF; abundance: few; v_gene: TRBV6-5; d_gene: NA; j_gene: TRBJ1-6
CDR3nt: TGCAGCGCTTCTGTTGGGTTACAAGAGACCCAGTACTTC; CDR3aa: CSASVGLQETQYF; abundance: NA; v_gene: TRBV20-1; d_gene: NA; j_gene: TRBJ2-5
CDR3nt: TGTGCCAGCAGTTTGCGAGCGGGGGGCTCCTACGAGCAGTACTTC; CDR3aa: CASSLRAGGSYEQYF; abundance: few; v_gene: TRBV12-3/TRBV12-4; d_gene: TRBD2; j_gene: TRBJ2-7
CDR3nt: TGTGCCATCAGCAGGCAGGGGACCCCGAACACTGAAGCTTTCTTT; CDR3aa: CAISRQGTPNTEAFF; abundance: NA; v_gene: TRBV10-3; d_gene: NA; j_gene: TRBJ1-1
CDR3nt: TGTGCCAGCAGTCGGACAGCCGCCGGGGAGCTGTTTTTT; CDR3aa: CASSRTAAGELFF; abundance: NA; v_gene: TRBV6-1; d_gene: NA; j_gene: TRBJ2-2
CDR3nt: TGTGCCAGCAGCGTAAGCGGGGGGGGAGAGACCCAGTACTTC; CDR3aa: CASSVSGGGETQYF; abundance: few; v_gene: TRBV9; d_gene: TRBD2; j_gene: TRBJ2-5
CDR3nt: TGTGCCAGTCTGCGGGGGGGCTTCTACAATGAGCAGTTCTTC; CDR3aa: CASLRGGFYNEQFF; abundance: few; v_gene: TRBV12-3/TRBV12-4; d_gene: TRBD2; j_gene: TRBJ2-1
CDR3nt: TGCGCCAGCAGCCGGACAGGGGGGGTCCCAGAAGCTTTCTTT; CDR3aa: CASSRTGGVPEAFF; abundance: many; v_gene: TRBV4-3; d_gene: TRBD1; j_gene: TRBJ1-1
CDR3nt: TGTGCCAGCAGCCCAGCGGATCCGAACACCGGGGAGCTGTTTTTT; CDR3aa: CASSPADPNTGELFF; abundance: NA; v_gene: TRBV12-3/TRBV12-4; d_gene: NA; j_gene: TRBJ2-2
CDR3nt: TGTGCCAGCAGCCAAAATCCCCCCGTAGGGAGGGTTGGGGAGACCCAGTACTTC; CDR3aa: CASSQNPPVGRVGETQYF; abundance: NA; v_gene: TRBV4-2; d_gene: TRBD2; j_gene: TRBJ2-5
CDR3nt: TGCAGCGTTGGGAAGGTTACCGGGGAGCTGTTTTTT; CDR3aa: CSVGKVTGELFF; abundance: few; v_gene: TRBV29-1; d_gene: NA; j_gene: TRBJ2-2
CDR3nt: TGTGCCAGCAGTTTATACCAGGACAGGGCGAACACCGGGGAGCTGTTTTTT; CDR3aa: CASSLYQDRANTGELFF; abundance: NA; v_gene: TRBV27; d_gene: TRBD1; j_gene: TRBJ2-2
CDR3nt: TGTGCCAGCAGCTTAATAACGAAGGGGGGCAATCAGCCCCAGCATTTT; CDR3aa: CASSLITKGGNQPQHF; abundance: few; v_gene: TRBV7-9; d_gene: NA; j_gene: TRBJ1-5
CDR3nt: TGTGCCAGCAGATTGAACACCGGGGAGCTGTTTTTT; CDR3aa: CASRLNTGELFF; abundance: many; v_gene: TRBV12-3/TRBV12-4; d_gene: NA; j_gene: TRBJ2-2
CDR3nt: TGCGCCAGCAGCTTGGCTCAGGCGAGCTCTGGGGCCAACGTCCTGACTTTC; CDR3aa: CASSLAQASSGANVLTF; abundance: few; v_gene: TRBV5-1; d_gene: NA; j_gene: TRBJ2-6
CDR3nt: TGCAGTGCCCCAATGCGGGGTAGCTCCTACAATGAGCAGTTCTTC; CDR3aa: CSAPMRGSSYNEQFF; abundance: few; v_gene: TRBV20-1; d_gene: NA; j_gene: TRBJ2-1
CDR3nt: TGCGCCAGCAGCCCGTACGTGGGGCTAAATCAGCCCCAGCATTTT; CDR3aa: CASSPYVGLNQPQHF; abundance: few; v_gene: TRBV4-1; d_gene: NA; j_gene: TRBJ1-5
CDR3nt: TGTGCCAGTAGTCCCTTACCACAGGTTAACACCGGGGAGCTGTTTTTT; CDR3aa: CASSPLPQVNTGELFF; abundance: NA; v_gene: TRBV19; d_gene: NA; j_gene: TRBJ2-2
CDR3nt: TGTGCCACCAGTGACCCTAGACAGGGGATCAATCAGCCCCAGCATTTT; CDR3aa: CATSDPRQGINQPQHF; abundance: many; v_gene: TRBV24-1; d_gene: TRBD1; j_gene: TRBJ1-5
CDR3nt: TGTGCCAGCAGCCCGACTAAATCGCCTTTAGATACGCAGTATTTT; CDR3aa: CASSPTKSPLDTQYF; abundance: few; v_gene: TRBV5-4; d_gene: NA; j_gene: TRBJ2-3
CDR3nt: TGTGCCAGCGGGCCGAGCTCTGGAAACACCATATATTTT; CDR3aa: CASGPSSGNTIYF; abundance: NA; v_gene: TRBV6-1; d_gene: NA; j_gene: TRBJ1-3
CDR3nt: TGCAGTGCCCCGAGGGGGGGGCTCGACTATGGCTACACCTTC; CDR3aa: CSAPRGGLDYGYTF; abundance: NA; v_gene: TRBV20-1; d_gene: NA; j_gene: TRBJ1-2
CDR3nt: TGCGCCAGCAGCAGGGTCCCGGGACTAGCAGGCGCAGATACGCAGTATTTT; CDR3aa: CASSRVPGLAGADTQYF; abundance: NA; v_gene: TRBV5-1; d_gene: TRBD2; j_gene: TRBJ2-3
CDR3nt: TGTGCCAGCAGTTTGAGTATTGCGGGTCAGCCCCAGCATTTT; CDR3aa: CASSLSIAGQPQHF; abundance: NA; v_gene: TRBV27; d_gene: NA; j_gene: TRBJ1-5
CDR3nt: TGTGCCAGCAGCCAGGGACAGTTTAGCACAGATACGCAGTATTTT; CDR3aa: CASSQGQFSTDTQYF; abundance: few; v_gene: TRBV7-3; d_gene: TRBD1; j_gene: TRBJ2-3
CDR3nt: TGTGCCAGCAGCTTAGCACGATTTAAGGGGGTTCAAGGAAACACCATATATTTT; CDR3aa: CASSLARFKGVQGNTIYF; abundance: NA; v_gene: TRBV7-8; d_gene: NA; j_gene: TRBJ1-3
CDR3nt: TGTGCCAGCTCACCTCGGCGGGACGGATATGAAGCTTTCTTT; CDR3aa: CASSPRRDGYEAFF; abundance: NA; v_gene: TRBV18; d_gene: NA; j_gene: TRBJ1-1
CDR3nt: TGTGCCAGCAGCCCCGAGTGGGCATATGGCTACACCTTC; CDR3aa: CASSPEWAYGYTF; abundance: few; v_gene: TRBV7-2; d_gene: NA; j_gene: TRBJ1-2
CDR3nt: TGCGCCAGCAGCCAGTCCGGGACAGGGAACCAGCCCCAGCATTTT; CDR3aa: CASSQSGTGNQPQHF; abundance: NA; v_gene: TRBV4-3; d_gene: TRBD1; j_gene: TRBJ1-5
CDR3nt: TGCAGTGCTAGAGAGGTCCTGAGGACAGATACGCAGTATTTT; CDR3aa: CSAREVLRTDTQYF; abundance: NA; v_gene: TRBV20-1; d_gene: NA; j_gene: TRBJ2-3
CDR3nt: TGCGCCAGCAGCTCCGGACAGGGTGAGACTGAAGCTTTCTTT; CDR3aa: CASSSGQGETEAFF; abundance: NA; v_gene: TRBV5-1; d_gene: TRBD1; j_gene: TRBJ1-1
CDR3nt: TGTGCCATCAGTGAGTTGACTGAAGCTTTCTTT; CDR3aa: CAISELTEAFF; abundance: few; v_gene: TRBV10-3; d_gene: NA; j_gene: TRBJ1-1
CDR3nt: TGTGCCAGCAGTTCCGACAAGAACTATGGCTACACCTTC; CDR3aa: CASSSDKNYGYTF; abundance: NA; v_gene: TRBV6-5; d_gene: NA; j_gene: TRBJ1-2
CDR3nt: TGCGCCAGCAGCTTGGTAGGGGACAGCCCTTTTTGGACCCAGTACTTC; CDR3aa: CASSLVGDSPFWTQYF; abundance: NA; v_gene: TRBV5-1; d_gene: TRBD1; j_gene: TRBJ2-5
CDR3nt: TGTGCCAGCAGCCGGGACAGGGCTCCTGGAAACACCATATATTTT; CDR3aa: CASSRDRAPGNTIYF; abundance: few; v_gene: TRBV3-1; d_gene: TRBD1; j_gene: TRBJ1-3
CDR3nt: TGTGCCAGCACCGAGGGGAACTGGGGCAATGAGCAGTTCTTC; CDR3aa: CASTEGNWGNEQFF; abundance: NA; v_gene: TRBV7-2; d_gene: NA; j_gene: TRBJ2-1
CDR3nt: TGCGCCAGCAGCCAAGACCAGGGGGGGCAGCTAGCCAAAAACATTCAGTACTTC; CDR3aa: CASSQDQGGQLAKNIQYF; abundance: NA; v_gene: TRBV4-3; d_gene: NA; j_gene: TRBJ2-4
CDR3nt: TGTGCCAGCAGCCCTCAGCGGGCGGGAAACACCATATATTTT; CDR3aa: CASSPQRAGNTIYF; abundance: few; v_gene: TRBV7-2; d_gene: NA; j_gene: TRBJ1-3
CDR3nt: TGCGCCAGCAGCTTGGCGTCCCCTCCAGGGTTCAAGTTCTTC; CDR3aa: CASSLASPPGFKFF; abundance: few; v_gene: TRBV5-1; d_gene: NA; j_gene: TRBJ2-1